Shown below are 20 T cell receptor beta chains from a single sample sequenced in a study of PD-1 blockade in classical Hodgkin lymphoma. Clones were read by immunoSEQ multiplex PCR, and TCRdb kept only the in-frame ones, dropping some. Here the sample spans around 20,000 clones, approximately 90% being singletons. Each patient's relapse followed autologous stem cell transplantation, and brentuximab vedotin exposure varied. Sequenced here: peripheral blood mononuclear cells (PBMCs), sampled before the second cycle of nivolumab. The source of these receptors is a human donor with classical Hodgkin lymphoma.

V is TRBV6-5 and J is TRBJ2-5; TRBD2 might be the D (6 bases). V was cut by 5 bases and J by 2 bases, with 12 bases left in between. Germline V gene data show CDR1 as MNHEY and CDR2 as SVGAGI. The length of the CDR3 is 14 residues. CDR3 nucleotides: TGTGCCAGCAGTGCCAGCGGGTTACAAGAGACCCAGTACTTC. This translates into CASSASGLQETQYF.

V is TRBV5-1 and J is TRBJ1-1; no clear D. The CDR3 consists of 14 residues. Germline loops: CDR1 SGHRS, CDR2 YFSETQ. Trimming took 1 base from V and 1 from J, leaving 8 bases between them. CDR3 residues: CASSLSSANTEAFF. The CDR3 bases are TGCGCCAGCAGCTTGAGCTCAGCGAACACTGAAGCTTTCTTT.

The chain links TRBV6-6 to TRBJ2-7, with D perhaps TRBD1 (6 bases). Germline assignment: CDR1 MNHNY and CDR2 SVGAGI (reference sequence). V shed 5 bases and J shed 0 bases, with 17 bases lying between them. CDR3 length equals 16 residues. CDR3 region: CASSGKGQTLSYEQYF. In DNA, the CDR3 is TGTGCCAGCAGTGGTAAAGGACAGACACTCTCCTACGAGCAGTACTTC.

The rearrangement uses TRBV7-9 and TRBJ2-5; perhaps TRBD2 as D (6 bases). The CDR3 consists of 13 residues. Trimming stripped 5 bases from V and 4 bases from J, with 11 bases between. Germline assignment: CDR1 SEHNR and CDR2 FQNEAQ (reference sequence). The chain's CDR3 is CASSPDGRETQYF. DNA for the CDR3: TGTGCCAGCAGCCCCGACGGGAGAGAGACCCAGTACTTC.

The chain has TRBV5-1 and TRBJ1-1; D gene uncertain. Germline V gives CDR1 SGHRS, CDR2 YFSETQ. The V end lost 2 bases, the J end lost 5 bases, and 13 bases lay between the germline ends. The CDR3 runs 14 residues. In DNA, the CDR3 is TGCGCCAGCAGCTTCCACAATTCGGGTACTGAAGCTTTCTTT. Protein: CASSFHNSGTEAFF.

The chain links TRBV5-1 to TRBJ2-5, with D unclear. Trimming removed 0 bases from V and 0 bases from J, with 6 bases in between. CDR1 and CDR2 (germline): SGHRS, YFSETQ. The CDR3 runs to 14 residues. For the CDR3, the DNA is TGCGCCAGCAGCTTGGACGGTTACCAAGAGACCCAGTACTTC. Translating it yields CASSLDGYQETQYF.

The V gene is TRBV25-1, the J gene TRBJ2-3; 9 bases align to TRBD2. Germline V gene lookup returns CDR1 MGHDK and CDR2 SYGVNS. V was clipped by 7 bases and J by 5 bases; unmatched bases: 13. CDR3 length: 16 residues. For the CDR3, the DNA is TGTGCCAGCATTGGAGCGCAGCGGGGGGCGGGAGATACGCAGTATTTT. It encodes CASIGAQRGAGDTQYF.

The gene calls are TRBV6-6 and TRBJ2-5; D possibly corresponds to TRBD2 (6 bases). The CDR3 extends over 14 amino acids. Germline V gene data show CDR1 as MNHNY and CDR2 as SVGAGI (reference sequence). Trimming stripped 0 bases from V and 2 bases from J, with 7 bases between. CDR3 residues: CASSYSGGQETQYF. The DNA for the CDR3 is TGTGCCAGCAGTTACTCGGGGGGTCAAGAGACCCAGTACTTC.

The chain couples TRBV5-1 to TRBJ2-3, with 7 nucleotides matching TRBD2. This CDR3 contains 15 residues. Per the germline V gene, CDR1 is SGHRS and CDR2 is YFSETQ. The J segment lost 2 bases and the V segment lost 4 bases, leaving 7 bases of the junction unmatched. CDR3 nucleotide sequence: TGCGCCAGCAGCCCGTCGCTAGCGGCCACAGATACGCAGTATTTT. It encodes CASSPSLAATDTQYF.

The chain links TRBV7-2 to TRBJ2-5; D is uncertain. Germline CDR1 SGHTA, CDR2 FQGNSA. V was cut by 3 bases and J by 0 bases, with 5 bases left in between. This CDR3 is built from 13 residues. The CDR3 is CASSFDHQETQYF. The DNA for the CDR3 is TGTGCCAGCAGCTTTGACCACCAAGAGACCCAGTACTTC.

The chain is built from TRBV5-1 and TRBJ2-7, with 7 bases identical to TRBD2. Germline V gives CDR1 SGHRS, CDR2 YFSETQ. Germline trimming cut 6 bases from V and 3 bases from J; bases unmatched to any gene: 9. This CDR3 has 14 residues. CDR3 sequence reads: CASTHGGTNYEQYF. The CDR3 nucleotides are TGCGCCAGCACCCACGGGGGGACCAACTACGAGCAGTACTTC.

The genes are TRBV5-1 and TRBJ2-1; TRBD2 aligns across 11 bases. The CDR3 is made up of 16 amino acids. CDR1 and CDR2 (germline): SGHRS, YFSETQ. Trimming removed 5 bases from V and 6 bases from J; junction bases left unmatched: 10. For the CDR3, the DNA is TGCGCCAGCAGTGAATCGCTAGCGGGGGGAGGCAATGAGCAGTTCTTC. It translates to CASSESLAGGGNEQFF.

The chain couples TRBV7-9 to TRBJ1-4; TRBD1 is a possible D gene (6 bases). The V gene's germline CDR1 is SEHNR and CDR2 FQNEAQ (reference sequence). Trimming pared 1 base from V and 8 bases from J, leaving 14 bases between. CDR3 length: 15 amino acids. CDR3 residues: CASSLDRVVNEKLFF. DNA of the CDR3: TGTGCCAGCAGCTTAGACAGGGTGGTTAACGAAAAACTGTTTTTT.

The chain carries TRBV14 and TRBJ1-1; no firm D call. The CDR3 runs to 14 residues. Germline CDR1 and CDR2: SGHDN and FVKESK. The V and J ends lost 3 bases and 2 bases respectively, with 10 bases between them. This CDR3 reads CASSQLQPNTEAFF. In DNA form, the CDR3 reads TGTGCCAGCAGCCAGTTACAGCCAAACACTGAAGCTTTCTTT. Using reference TRBV14 and TRBJ1-1 for the parts outside the CDR3, the full variable domain is EAGVTQFPSHSVIEKGQTVTLRCDPISGHDNLYWYRRVMGKEIKFLLHFVKESKQDESGMPNNRFLAERTGGTYSTLKVQPAELEDSGVYFCASSQLQPNTEAFFGQGTRLTVV.

The chain links TRBV5-4 to TRBJ2-7; D remains unclear. Germline values: CDR1 SGHNT, CDR2 YYREEE (reference sequence). V gave up 4 bases and J gave up 6 bases, with 20 bases separating them. CDR3 length: 15 residues. The CDR3 loop is CASSASGSSAAEQYF. CDR3 nucleotides: TGTGCCAGCAGCGCGAGTGGAAGTAGTGCGGCCGAGCAGTACTTC.

This clone was observed once. The V call is TRBV5-1, the J call TRBJ2-2; D perhaps matches TRBD2 (5 bases). Germline values: CDR1 SGHRS, CDR2 YFSETQ. CDR3 length: 15 residues. Trimming took 0 bases from V and 6 from J, leaving 12 bases between them. The chain's CDR3 is CASSLGRDRAGELFF. CDR3 coding DNA: TGCGCCAGCAGCTTGGGACGGGATAGGGCCGGGGAGCTGTTTTTT. Using reference TRBV5-1 and TRBJ2-2 for the parts outside the CDR3, the full variable domain is KAGVTQTPRYLIKTRGQQVTLSCSPISGHRSVSWYQQTPGQGLQFLFEYFSETQRNKGNFPGRFSGRQFSNSRSEMNVSTLELGDSALYLCASSLGRDRAGELFFGEGSRLTVL.

V and J are TRBV5-1 and TRBJ1-2, with 12 bases that match TRBD1. The germline gives CDR1 SGHRS, CDR2 YFSETQ. The CDR3 runs 15 residues. After removal of 4 bases from V and 7 bases from J, the junction contained 8 bases not matched to a gene. The CDR3 protein is CASSPAGTGGFGYTF. The CDR3, as DNA: TGCGCCAGCAGCCCGGCCGGGACAGGGGGCTTTGGCTACACCTTC.

The V and J genes are TRBV5-4 and TRBJ2-2, with 14 nucleotides matching TRBD2. V gave up 4 bases and J gave up 1 base; unmatched junction bases: 6. Germline CDR1 and CDR2: SGHNT and YYREEE (reference sequence). The CDR3 covers 18 residues. The CDR3, as DNA: TGTGCCAGCAGCCCGGGACTAGCGGGGGCCTTGAACACCGGGGAGCTGTTTTTT. Protein: CASSPGLAGALNTGELFF.

This chain joins TRBV10-1 and TRBJ2-7, with no clear D. Per the germline V gene, CDR1 is WNHNN and CDR2 is SYGVQD (reference sequence). The ends were cut back, 0 bases at V and 2 bases at J, with 14 bases in the middle. The CDR3 runs 16 residues. The CDR3 region has the DNA TGCGCCAGCAGTGAGTCTTCACAGAAGAGAACCTACGAGCAGTACTTC. It translates to CASSESSQKRTYEQYF.

The V and J genes are TRBV7-2 and TRBJ2-5; 8 nucleotides align to TRBD1. The CDR3 spans 14 residues. Germline values: CDR1 SGHTA, CDR2 FQGNSA. The V gene end was trimmed by 3 bases and the J gene end by 5 bases; junction bases not matched to a gene: 5. The chain's CDR3 is CASSFRQGPETQYF. CDR3 coding DNA: TGTGCCAGCAGCTTCCGACAGGGGCCGGAGACCCAGTACTTC.